Listed below are T cell receptor beta chains from one sample, sequenced in a study of blood T cell repertoires in COVID-19. The protocol was immunoSEQ multiplex PCR, while the TCRdb copy is restricted to in-frame clones and leaves out a portion. This sample carries under 400,000 clones, 80% to 90% of them seen once, and the ten largest clones take around 4%. The sequencing sample was made of PBMCs or T cells enriched from blood (not recorded which). The receptor set was obtained from a woman aged 40 to 50 with acute COVID-19. Each CDR3 is given with its conserved first and last residue.

V gene,J gene,CDR3 protein
TRBV4-1,TRBJ1-6,CASSQKGDSSSYNSPLHF
TRBV6-1,TRBJ2-5,CASSDDGGGETQYF
TRBV10-3,TRBJ1-2,CAIRPTGTGGGGYGYTF
TRBV15,TRBJ2-7,CATSRDRGSYEQYF
TRBV7-9,TRBJ1-2,CASSPNYYGYTF
TRBV9,TRBJ1-2,CASSQTLQGAGDYGYTF
TRBV6-5,TRBJ2-2,CASSLHTGELFF
TRBV3-1/TRBV3-2,TRBJ1-2,CASSPTGGLRGYTF
TRBV28,TRBJ1-5,CASIRGNQPQHF
TRBV5-1,TRBJ1-5,CANTRDSPGLNQPQHF
TRBV7-2,TRBJ1-5,CASSFNGVNQPQHF
TRBV27,TRBJ2-3,CASRLAGGRDTQYF
TRBV6-5,TRBJ1-2,CASSYLQGNGGYTF
TRBV5-4,TRBJ1-1,CASSWGRGGGSVVTEAFF
TRBV7-9,TRBJ2-1,CASRTPGVLNEQFF
TRBV5-6,TRBJ2-7,CASNFNAGALYEQYF
TRBV4-2,TRBJ1-6,CASSQSTLPSSYNSPLHF
TRBV19,TRBJ2-1,CASSDLPWTGRNNEQFF
TRBV18,TRBJ1-1,CASSPGQLNTEAFF
TRBV7-2,TRBJ1-2,CASSFEGGPASGYTF
TRBV19,TRBJ1-5,CASSIVPGVSNQPQHF
TRBV6-6,TRBJ2-1,CASNLRVSINNEQFF
TRBV4-3,TRBJ1-6,CASSQDRAGVTLHF
TRBV19,TRBJ1-2,CASNDRGIYGYTF
TRBV28,TRBJ1-6,CASSTASEAGENSPLHF
TRBV10-3,TRBJ2-7,CATRGLAGSYEQYF
TRBV27,TRBJ1-4,CASTPTGTGWTNEKLFF
TRBV19,TRBJ1-2,CASSTPSYGYTF
TRBV2,TRBJ2-2,CASSEGAGGLTGELFF
TRBV9,TRBJ1-1,CASSVDDREEAFF
TRBV7-8,TRBJ2-1,CASSLGGGGSPYNEQFF
TRBV28,TRBJ1-2,CASRETWTGNYGYTF
TRBV19,TRBJ1-6,CASSVTVPNSPLHF
TRBV28,TRBJ1-2,CAASLAQRNYGYTF
TRBV11-2,TRBJ1-6,CASSLDGQANSPLHF
TRBV2,TRBJ2-7,CASKGENRGQVEQYF
TRBV29-1,TRBJ1-4,CAVIRSDEKLFF
TRBV5-6,TRBJ2-3,CASRHTDFPGKSDTQYF
TRBV2,TRBJ2-1,CASSELRWGTGGEDEQFF
TRBV6-2/TRBV6-3,TRBJ2-3,CASRLTSGREPDTQYF
TRBV2,TRBJ2-1,CASRGGLRLSYNEQFF
TRBV10-3,TRBJ1-6,CAISEGQGGSPLHF
TRBV7-9,TRBJ2-1,CASSPREANKDEQFF